A selection of T cell receptor beta chains follows, all from one sample in a study of T cell clonotyping in hematopoietic cell transplantation. The repertoire was sequenced with immunoSEQ multiplex PCR; TCRdb's copy has only in-frame clones and lacks some. The profile covers thousands of clones, with less than 90% appearing a single time and roughly 3.9% taken by the ten largest. The sequences come from peripheral blood mononuclear cells, collected at the time of graft-versus-host disease after allogeneic stem cell transplant. The source is a male patient aged 55 to 69 who had an allogeneic stem cell transplant from a related donor, so the T cells may come from the graft donor. Some clones in this sample may be carry-over from other donors' samples. CDR3s include the opening cysteine and the closing phenylalanine or tryptophan. Fields, in order: J gene, D gene, V gene, clone size, CDR3 protein, CDR3 DNA. The D gene is left open where the match is weak. Not every row has a clone size; where given, it reads once, few, many or a size class.

TRBJ2-6	-	TRBV13	few	CASSLVAGANSGANVLTF	TGTGCCAGCAGCTTAGTAGCAGGGGCCAACTCTGGGGCCAACGTCCTGACTTTC
TRBJ1-2	-	TRBV28	-	CASSFGQTNYGYTF	TGTGCCAGCAGTTTCGGGCAGACTAACTATGGCTACACCTTC
TRBJ2-1	-	TRBV4-1	-	CASSQRTNKYNEQFF	TGCGCCAGCAGCCAAAGGACAAACAAGTACAATGAGCAGTTCTTC
TRBJ1-3	TRBD1	TRBV19	-	CASTWDRGTGNTIYF	TGTGCCAGTACCTGGGACAGGGGCACTGGAAACACCATATATTTT
TRBJ1-5	-	TRBV28	once	CASAGGNQPQHF	TGTGCCTCCGCGGGGGGCAATCAGCCCCAGCATTTT
TRBJ2-5	-	TRBV19	-	CASSIFGEETQYF	TGTGCCAGTAGTATCTTCGGGGAAGAGACCCAGTACTTC
TRBJ2-1	TRBD1	TRBV28	-	CASSTPWTGEGEQFF	TGTGCCAGCAGTACCCCCTGGACAGGGGAGGGTGAGCAGTTCTTC
TRBJ1-1	-	TRBV7-8	-	CASSLDRGRTGEAFF	TGTGCCAGCAGCTTAGATCGGGGACGGACCGGTGAAGCTTTCTTT
TRBJ1-2	-	TRBV28	few	CASSFSLLGPGGYTF	TGTGCCAGCAGTTTCTCCCTCTTGGGCCCGGGTGGCTACACCTTC
TRBJ2-7	-	TRBV5-1	once	CASTYWGRWGTHYEQYF	TGCGCCAGCACCTATTGGGGTAGGTGGGGAACTCATTACGAGCAGTACTTC
TRBJ1-1	-	TRBV19	-	CASTPRRGITEAFF	TGTGCCAGTACCCCCCGGAGGGGAATCACTGAAGCTTTCTTT
TRBJ1-2	-	TRBV6-5	-	CASSYGQGGSGYTF	TGTGCCAGCAGTTACGGGCAGGGTGGTTCTGGCTACACCTTC
TRBJ2-5	TRBD2	TRBV11-3	few	CASSPGTSGGQETQYF	TGTGCCAGCAGCCCCGGGACTAGCGGGGGCCAAGAGACCCAGTACTTC
TRBJ1-2	-	TRBV27	once	CASSLWGNYGYTF	TGTGCCAGCAGTTTATGGGGGAACTATGGCTACACCTTC
TRBJ2-7	-	TRBV6-5	-	CASSYHREKSYEQYF	TGTGCCAGCAGTTACCATAGGGAAAAGTCCTACGAGCAGTACTTC
TRBJ2-6	-	TRBV6-1	-	CASGEVPSGANVLTF	TGTGCCAGCGGGGAGGTCCCCTCGGGGGCCAACGTCCTGACTTTC
TRBJ1-1	-	TRBV7-3	-	CASRSTRNTEAFF	TGTGCCAGCAGAAGTACAAGGAACACTGAAGCTTTCTTT
TRBJ2-7	-	TRBV27	-	CASRISGAPFTYEQYF	TGTGCCAGCAGAATATCGGGGGCCCCCTTTACCTACGAGCAGTACTTC
TRBJ2-3	-	TRBV9	once	CASSVVEASTDTQYF	TGTGCCAGCAGCGTAGTAGAAGCTAGCACAGATACGCAGTATTTT
TRBJ1-2	-	TRBV28	-	CASSLAGASYGYTF	TGTGCCAGCAGTTTAGCAGGGGCGAGCTATGGCTACACCTTC
TRBJ1-4	-	TRBV11-2	-	CASSGQINEKLFF	TGTGCCAGCAGCGGACAAATTAATGAAAAACTGTTTTTT
TRBJ1-1	TRBD1	TRBV7-8	once	CASSFFVGQGNTEAFF	TGTGCCAGCAGCTTCTTTGTAGGACAGGGAAACACTGAAGCTTTCTTT
TRBJ2-2	TRBD1	TRBV7-3	-	CASSSGQGGVTGELFF	TGTGCCAGCAGCTCCGGACAGGGAGGTGTCACCGGGGAGCTGTTTTTT
TRBJ2-7	TRBD1	TRBV4-3	-	CASSQVFGTGAYEQYF	TGCGCCAGCAGCCAAGTGTTTGGCACAGGGGCCTACGAGCAGTACTTC
TRBJ1-1	-	TRBV30	-	CAWSSGLNGGEAFF	TGTGCCTGGAGTTCTGGTCTAAATGGCGGGGAAGCTTTCTTT
TRBJ2-5	-	TRBV2	-	CASRPDREETQYF	TGTGCCAGCAGGCCGGACCGAGAGGAGACCCAGTACTTC
TRBJ2-1	-	TRBV7-6	few	CASSSFNEQFF	TGTGCCAGCAGCTCCTTCAATGAGCAGTTCTTC
TRBJ1-1	-	TRBV9	once	CASSVEGGFEAFF	TGTGCCAGCAGCGTCGAGGGGGGATTTGAAGCTTTCTTT
TRBJ1-5	-	TRBV4-1	-	CASSQVTYSNQPQHF	TGCGCCAGCAGCCAAGTCACTTATAGCAATCAGCCCCAGCATTTT
TRBJ2-4	-	TRBV5-6	-	CASSLATGDIQYF	TGTGCCAGCAGCTTGGCGACGGGCGACATTCAGTACTTC